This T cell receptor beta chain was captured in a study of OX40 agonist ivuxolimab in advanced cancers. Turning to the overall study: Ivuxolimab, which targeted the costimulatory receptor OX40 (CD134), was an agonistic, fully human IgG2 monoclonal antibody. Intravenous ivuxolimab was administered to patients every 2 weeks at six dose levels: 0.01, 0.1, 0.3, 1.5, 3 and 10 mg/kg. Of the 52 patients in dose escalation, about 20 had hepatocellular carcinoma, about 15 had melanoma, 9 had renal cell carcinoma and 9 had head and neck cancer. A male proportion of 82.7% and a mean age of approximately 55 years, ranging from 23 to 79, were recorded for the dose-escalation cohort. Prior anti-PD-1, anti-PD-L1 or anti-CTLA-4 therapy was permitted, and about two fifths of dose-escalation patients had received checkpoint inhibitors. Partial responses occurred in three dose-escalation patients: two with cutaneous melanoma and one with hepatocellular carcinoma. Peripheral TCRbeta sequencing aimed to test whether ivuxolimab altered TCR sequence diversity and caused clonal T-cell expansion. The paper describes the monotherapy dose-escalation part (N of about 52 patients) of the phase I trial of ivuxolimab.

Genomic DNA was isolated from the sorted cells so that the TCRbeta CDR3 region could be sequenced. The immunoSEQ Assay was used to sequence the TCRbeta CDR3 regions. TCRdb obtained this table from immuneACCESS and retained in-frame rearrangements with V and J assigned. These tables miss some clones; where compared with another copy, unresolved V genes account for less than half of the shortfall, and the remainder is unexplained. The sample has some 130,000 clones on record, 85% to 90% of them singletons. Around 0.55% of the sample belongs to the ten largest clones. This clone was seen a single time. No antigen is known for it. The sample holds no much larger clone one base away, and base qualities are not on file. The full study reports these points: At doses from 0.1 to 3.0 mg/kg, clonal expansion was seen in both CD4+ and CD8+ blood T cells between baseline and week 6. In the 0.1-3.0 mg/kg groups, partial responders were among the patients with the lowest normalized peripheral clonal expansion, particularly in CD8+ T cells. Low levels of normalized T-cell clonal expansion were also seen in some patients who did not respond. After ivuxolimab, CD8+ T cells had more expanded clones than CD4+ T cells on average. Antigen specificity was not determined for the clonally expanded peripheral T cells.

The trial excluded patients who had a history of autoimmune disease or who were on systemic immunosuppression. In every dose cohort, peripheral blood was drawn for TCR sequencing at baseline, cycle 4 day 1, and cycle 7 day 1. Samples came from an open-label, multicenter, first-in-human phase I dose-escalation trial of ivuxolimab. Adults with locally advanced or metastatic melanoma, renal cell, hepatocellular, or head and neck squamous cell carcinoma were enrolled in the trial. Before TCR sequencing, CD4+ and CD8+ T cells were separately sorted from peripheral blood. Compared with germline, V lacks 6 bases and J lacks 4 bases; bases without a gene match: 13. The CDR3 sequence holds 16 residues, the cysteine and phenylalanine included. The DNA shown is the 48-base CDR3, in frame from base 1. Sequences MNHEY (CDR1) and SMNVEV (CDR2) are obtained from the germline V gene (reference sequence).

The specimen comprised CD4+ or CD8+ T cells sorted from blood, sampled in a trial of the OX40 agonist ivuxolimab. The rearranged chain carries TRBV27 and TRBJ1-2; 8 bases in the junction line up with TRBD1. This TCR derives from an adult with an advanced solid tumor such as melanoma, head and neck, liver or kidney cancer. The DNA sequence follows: TGTGCCAGCAGCCCGCTCGACAGGGGCCTACCCTATGGCTACACCTTC. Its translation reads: CASSPLDRGLPYGYTF.